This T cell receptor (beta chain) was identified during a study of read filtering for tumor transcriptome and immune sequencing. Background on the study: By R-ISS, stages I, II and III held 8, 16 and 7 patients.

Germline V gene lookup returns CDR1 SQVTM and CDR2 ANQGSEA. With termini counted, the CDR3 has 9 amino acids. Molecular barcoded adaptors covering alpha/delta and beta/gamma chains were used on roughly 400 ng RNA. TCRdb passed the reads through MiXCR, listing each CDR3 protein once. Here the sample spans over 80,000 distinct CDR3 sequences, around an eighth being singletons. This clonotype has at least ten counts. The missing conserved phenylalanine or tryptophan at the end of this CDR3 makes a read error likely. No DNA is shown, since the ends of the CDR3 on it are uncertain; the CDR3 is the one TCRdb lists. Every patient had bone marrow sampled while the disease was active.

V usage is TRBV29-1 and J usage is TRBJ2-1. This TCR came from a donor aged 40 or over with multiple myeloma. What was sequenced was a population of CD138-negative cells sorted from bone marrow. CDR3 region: CSVEDVEVG.